This T cell receptor (beta chain) originates from a study of blood T cells in healthy people across ages. Using a J-beta primer mix together with a sample-barcoded 5' primer, a second PCR was run for roughly 7 to 11 cycles. MiXCR was run by TCRdb on the 5' RACE reads, yielding one entry per CDR3 protein. The sample consists of roughly 1,000,000 distinct CDR3 sequences, 20% to 25% of them appearing once. The V gene's germline CDR1 is SGDLS and CDR2 YYNGEE. The CDR3 totals 15 residues. With 4 bases removed from V and 5 bases from J, the gap between germline ends came to 18 bases. This same sample was also taken into another study, of T cells of mothers and their children.

The receptor was isolated from a girl aged 2-10 years in good health. Sequenced: blood. The J gene is TRBJ2-5, the V gene TRBV9; the D gene could be TRBD1 or TRBD2 (5 bases each). In nucleotides, the CDR3 is TGTGCCAGCAGCCCCCGGGACCGCGGGCGGGAGACCCAGTACTTC. Protein product: CASSPRDRGRETQYF.